This T cell receptor beta chain came from a study of regulatory T cells in long-lasting Graves disease (dated by TCRdb to about 2021). Broadly, across the study: Persistent Graves' disease was defined as persistently positive TSH receptor autoantibodies together with antithyroid drug treatment for over 5 years. The study was conducted in China and was registered as a clinical trial. TCR sequencing covered 13 persistent and 20 newly diagnosed Graves' disease patients, 33 samples in total. Persistent Graves' disease patients were compared with newly diagnosed Graves' disease patients by peripheral blood TCR sequencing and RNA sequencing. On average, persistent Graves' disease patients in the clinical cohort had been on antithyroid drugs for roughly 11 years. Findings and caveats that apply to the study as a whole: The authors acknowledged the small sample size as a limitation that may reduce accuracy. Sequencing and analysis were limited to the TCR beta chain. Preferential use of TRBV28, TRBJ1-2 and TRBJ2-5 was observed in persistent disease, whereas TRBV20-1 and TRBJ2-1 were favored in newly diagnosed disease. A larger number of public clonotypes was shared among persistent patients (more than 2,500) than among newly diagnosed patients (about 990). Persistent Graves' disease patients showed lower TCR Shannon entropy and fewer highly expanded clones than newly diagnosed patients, suggesting clonal expansion. The study examined only peripheral blood because the primary lesion, thyroid tissue, could not be accessed.

The CDR3 contains 14 residues, cysteine and phenylalanine counted. The retained sequence is limited to the CDR3, 42 bases, with the frame set at the first base. CDR1 and CDR2 (MGHRA, YSYEKL) derive from the germline V gene. V loses 0 bases, J loses 4 bases, and the germline ends lie 9 bases apart. Per the publication, the time point label means: persistent/refractory GD, antithyroid drugs over 5 years with positive TRAb. For both TCR sequencing and RNA sequencing, RNA was extracted from PBMCs using TRIzol. Graves' disease was diagnosed according to American Thyroid Association guidelines. Patients for the study were recruited at an endocrinology department in Xi'an, China. Each patient gave around 9.2 milliliters of peripheral blood, collected in an EDTA anticoagulant tube. Ficoll Paque Plus density gradient separation was used to isolate PBMCs, and no further T cell sorting was performed. RNA quality was checked with an Agilent 2100 Bioanalyzer and agarose gel, and concentration with a NanoDrop 2000.

Library preparation used multiplex PCR. This sample was sequenced with an Illumina HiSeq 4000. CDR3 regions were amplified by Arm-PCR with iRepertoire HTBI primers to construct TCR beta libraries. Gel purification was performed on PCR products prior to sequencing. On the study's bioinformatics: A total of fewer than 80 TRBV and about 13 TRBJ segments were identified across samples and were used for gene usage analysis of CDR3 amino acid clonotypes. COPE and FqMerger were used to merge filtered high-quality paired reads into contigs. BLAST was used to align contigs to the IMGT TRBV, TRBD and TRBJ reference genes, and CDR3 was defined following IMGT. Highly expanded clones were defined as clonotypes with a frequency above 0.1%. Shannon entropy served as the measure of repertoire diversity, while the Gini coefficient captured V-J evenness. A clonotype was considered public if more than one individual shared it. The public reads were reprocessed in TCRdb via fastp at Q25 and MiXCR, keeping in-frame beta chains. A single entry per CDR3 protein holds the most common genes and DNA from its merged rows. The authors' filters were not applied to this entry. Recorded for this sample are about 430,000 distinct CDR3 sequences; roughly 21% of them occurred a single time. In total, the top ten clones hold 13% to 15% of the sample.

The table lists this clonotype with a few counts. Its target antigen remains unknown. The record has no base qualities; no much larger clone is one base away. This sequence originates from a female donor with Graves disease. This receptor chain uses TRBV4-1 and TRBJ2-5, with no D gene named confidently. The sequencing used peripheral blood mononuclear cells (PBMCs), collected when the disease was refractory, from a patient treated with antithyroid drugs. The CDR3 protein sequence reads: CASSQEPGLETQYF. Read as DNA, the sequence is TGCGCCAGCAGCCAAGAACCAGGTTTAGAGACCCAGTACTTC.